This T cell receptor (beta chain) was identified during a study of T cell responses to AZD1222 COVID-19 vaccine. Using immunoSEQ multiplex PCR, the repertoire was profiled, and TCRdb retains in-frame clones only, with some absent. The sample gives 160,000 or so clones, roughly nine tenths of which show up once; roughly 1.9% is in the top ten. On this clone: Its target is unknown.

Germline CDR1 LGHNA, CDR2 YNFKEQ. The V segment lost 0 bases and the J segment 7 bases; nucleotides outside the gene matches: 3. The length of the CDR3 is 14 residues. Whole-study results and caveats: Sampling captured repertoires only after the peak T cell response.

The genes are TRBV4-2 and TRBJ2-1; 7 bases align to TRBD1. Material: peripheral blood, obtained on day 0 of AZD1222 vaccination. This clonotype originated in an adult in good health. The CDR3 sequence: CASSQEEGANEQFF. The CDR3 DNA reads TGTGCCAGCAGCCAAGAAGAGGGGGCGAATGAGCAGTTCTTC.